The sequence of this T cell receptor beta chain was determined in a study of blood T cells in healthy people across ages. General observations from the study: Observed TCR beta diversity showed a strong correlation with the percentage of naive T cells as measured by flow cytometry. A greater number of naive CD4+ cells and higher diversity distinguished long-lived donors from aged donors.

About this clonotype: Its cognate antigen is unknown.

Then a second PCR, running about 6 to 11 cycles, was carried out with a sample-barcoded 5' primer and a J-beta primer mix. TCRdb re-called the 5' RACE reads with MiXCR, one entry per CDR3 protein. The sample has roughly 1.5 million distinct CDR3 sequences; 35% to 45% are singletons. The CDR3 has 14 amino acids. Germline-derived CDR1 and CDR2 are SQVTM and ANQGSEA. V was shortened by 4 bases and J by 3 bases, with 13 bases between the two germline ends. Sequencing input: blood. The V gene is TRBV29-1, the J gene TRBJ2-1, with TRBD2 as a possible D gene (6 bases). This receptor was identified in a woman aged 18-29 years in good health. The CDR3 nucleotides are TGCAGCGTTGGGCGGGGTTCCGGCTACAATGAGCAGTTCTTC. Translating gives CSVGRGSGYNEQFF.